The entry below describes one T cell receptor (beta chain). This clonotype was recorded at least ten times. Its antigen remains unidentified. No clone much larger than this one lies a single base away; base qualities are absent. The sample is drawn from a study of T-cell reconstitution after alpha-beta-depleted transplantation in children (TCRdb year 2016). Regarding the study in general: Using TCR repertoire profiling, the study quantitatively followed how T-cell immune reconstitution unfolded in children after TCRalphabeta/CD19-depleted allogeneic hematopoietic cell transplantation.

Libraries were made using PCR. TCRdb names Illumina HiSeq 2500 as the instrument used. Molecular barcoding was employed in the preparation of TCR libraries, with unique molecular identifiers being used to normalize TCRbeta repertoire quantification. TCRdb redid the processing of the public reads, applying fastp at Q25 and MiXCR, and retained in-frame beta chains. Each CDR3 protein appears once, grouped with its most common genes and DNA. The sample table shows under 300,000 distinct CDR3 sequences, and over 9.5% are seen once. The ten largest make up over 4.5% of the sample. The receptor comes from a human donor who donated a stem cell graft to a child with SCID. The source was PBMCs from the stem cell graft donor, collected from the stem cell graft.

The nucleotide sequence reads TGTGCCAGCAGCCAAGATTGGGGTCGGAGTTCCTACAATGAGCAGTTCTTC. The resulting protein is CASSQDWGRSSYNEQFF. The chain was built from TRBV3-1 and TRBJ2-1; the D gene remains uncertain. The trim is 0 bases for V and 1 base for J, with a gap of 13 bases between the germline ends. Measured from the cysteine to the phenylalanine, the CDR3 is 17 residues long. Only CDR3 DNA is held: 51 bases, read in frame from base 1. Per the germline V gene (reference sequence), LGHDT is the CDR1 and YNNKEL is the CDR2.